The next 16 T cell receptor beta chains were all read from a single sample in a study of cytomegalovirus exposure and HLA in healthy donors. Primers for the PCR totalled 60 Vbeta and 13 Jbeta. The repertoire was sequenced with immunoSEQ multiplex PCR; TCRdb's copy has only in-frame clones and lacks some. The sample includes approximately 100,000 clones, approximately 79% of them seen just once. Material for sequencing was PBMCs. These receptors came from a middle-aged man in good health and CMV-seropositive.

V gene TRBV30 combines with J gene TRBJ2-5; the match to TRBD1 covers 8 bases. J gave up 1 base and V 0 bases, and 1 base lay outside the gene matches. This CDR3 has 14 residues. Germline loops: CDR1 GTSNPN, CDR2 SVGIG (reference sequence). CDR3 bases: TGTGCCTGGAGTGTTACAGGGGGCCAAGAGACCCAGTACTTC. Protein: CAWSVTGGQETQYF.

This clone has just one count. The chain employs TRBV6-5 and TRBJ1-5, with TRBD1 matching over 9 bases. The length of the CDR3 is 15 residues. Germline values: CDR1 MNHEY, CDR2 SVGAGI. The trim removed 5 bases at V and 6 bases at J, leaving 8 bases unmatched. CDR3 sequence reads: CASSNRGPSGQPQHF. DNA for the CDR3: TGTGCCAGCAGTAACAGGGGGCCAAGCGGTCAGCCCCAGCATTTT.

V usage is TRBV18 and J usage is TRBJ2-7; perhaps TRBD2 as D (5 bases). V was cut by 3 bases and J by 0 bases, with 15 bases left in between. Per germline, CDR1 KGHSH and CDR2 LQKENI. The CDR3 extends over 16 amino acids. The CDR3 is CASSPASPISSYEQYF. The CDR3 nucleotides are TGTGCCAGCTCACCGGCTAGCCCAATCAGCTCCTACGAGCAGTACTTC.

This chain uses TRBV5-1 with TRBJ1-1; D is possibly TRBD1 (6 bases). From germline, CDR1 is SGHRS and CDR2 YFSETQ. Trimming shortened V by 0 bases and J by 0 bases, and 12 bases separated the two germline ends. CDR3 size: 16 residues. The CDR3 reads CASSLGTVLMNTEAFF. The CDR3 bases are TGCGCCAGCAGCTTGGGGACAGTCCTCATGAACACTGAAGCTTTCTTT.

The chain links TRBV10-2 to TRBJ2-1; 7 bases agree with TRBD1. The CDR3 covers 16 residues. V lost 4 bases, J lost 1 base, and 7 bases stayed unmatched. Germline V gene lookup returns CDR1 WSHSY and CDR2 SAAADI. CDR3 in DNA: TGCGCCAGCAGTGGGATGGGGACAGTTTCCTACAATGAGCAGTTCTTC. Translated: CASSGMGTVSYNEQFF.

This clone was seen once. J is TRBJ1-1 and V is TRBV30; D remains ambiguous. This CDR3 region has 12 residues. Between the trimmed V and J ends, which lost 3 bases and 8 bases, there was a span of 13 bases. Looked up from germline, CDR1 is GTSNPN and CDR2 is SVGIG (reference sequence). For the CDR3, the DNA is TGTGCCTGGAGCGATTCGGCCAGGGAAGCTTTCTTT. This gives the protein CAWSDSAREAFF.

The rearrangement joins TRBV5-1 to TRBJ2-7, with TRBD1 matching over 8 bases. Per the germline V gene, CDR1 is SGHRS and CDR2 is YFSETQ. The junction had 5 bases not matched to a gene; V was cut back by 0 bases and J by 3 bases. This CDR3 has 15 residues. CDR3 DNA: TGCGCCAGCAGCTTGGGAGGGACAGGTCTCTACGAGCAGTACTTC. Protein sequence: CASSLGGTGLYEQYF.

The chain combines TRBV11-2 with TRBJ1-5; a weak D match, TRBD1 (5 bases). The V end was cut by 1 base, the J end by 7 bases, with 11 bases between. The CDR3 totals 14 residues. Germline values: CDR1 SGHAT, CDR2 FQNNGV. The CDR3 loop reads CASSLVGGSQPQHF. CDR3 DNA sequence: TGTGCCAGCAGCTTAGTCGGGGGTTCGCAGCCCCAGCATTTT. Using reference TRBV11-2 and TRBJ1-5 for the parts outside the CDR3, the full variable domain is EAGVAQSPRYKIIEKRQSVAFWCNPISGHATLYWYQQILGQGPKLLIQFQNNGVVDDSQLPKDRFSAERLKGVDSTLKIQPAKLEDSAVYLCASSLVGGSQPQHFGDGTRLSIL.

The chain couples TRBV6-6 to TRBJ2-3; D call uncertain. Germline assignment: CDR1 MNHNY and CDR2 SVGAGI (reference sequence). The CDR3 is 13 residues long. Trimming stripped 8 bases from V and 2 bases from J, with 11 bases between. This CDR3 is CASVSEHTDTQYF. In DNA, the CDR3 is TGTGCCAGCGTCAGCGAGCACACAGATACGCAGTATTTT.

In this sample, this clone turned up a few times. This chain joins TRBV4-3 and TRBJ2-3; TRBD1 might be the D (5 bases). Germline loops: CDR1 LGHNA, CDR2 YSLEER. The CDR3 spans 17 residues. V dropped 1 base and J dropped 4 bases, with 18 bases sitting between them. The CDR3 sequence: CASSQGQTVRSADTQYF. In DNA form, the CDR3 reads TGCGCCAGCAGCCAAGGTCAGACAGTTCGCAGCGCAGATACGCAGTATTTT.

This chain uses TRBV7-3 with TRBJ2-2, with D possibly being TRBD1 (5 bases). CDR1 is SGHTA, CDR2 FQGTGA, per germline. With 4 bases removed from V and 8 bases from J, the gap between germline ends came to 23 bases. The CDR3 has 17 amino acids. For the CDR3, the DNA is TGTGCCAGCAGCTCCCAGCCCGACAGTAGCCCGTCAGGGGAGCTGTTTTTT. Protein: CASSSQPDSSPSGELFF.

The chain employs TRBV28 and TRBJ2-5; possibly TRBD1 for D (7 bases). V was pared by 5 bases and J by 5 bases, with 21 bases between. There are 16 residues in the CDR3. Per the germline V gene, CDR1 is MDHEN and CDR2 is SYDVKM. CDR3 nucleotides: TGTGCCAGCAGTATGGAGGGGGCTAGTCGGGTGGAGACCCAGTACTTC. It codes for CASSMEGASRVETQYF.

In its sample, this clone was seen once. The chain uses TRBV25-1 and TRBJ2-2; possible D gene TRBD2, 6 bases. V lost 3 bases and J lost 1, with 15 bases in between. CDR1 is MGHDK and CDR2 is SYGVNS in the germline V gene. This CDR3 comprises 17 residues. Here the CDR3 DNA reads TGTGCCAGCAGTGACCCCAATTCGGGGGAGAACACCGGGGAGCTGTTTTTT. The encoded protein is CASSDPNSGENTGELFF. Combining the CDR3 with reference TRBV25-1 and TRBJ2-2 gives the whole variable domain EADIYQTPRYLVIGTGKKITLECSQTMGHDKMYWYQQDPGMELHLIHYSYGVNSTEKGDLSSESTVSRIRTEHFPLTLESARPSHTSQYLCASSDPNSGENTGELFFGEGSRLTVL.

V gene TRBV7-2 combines with J gene TRBJ2-2; D might be TRBD1 (6 bases). Deletions cut 6 bases from V and 4 bases from J, with 15 bases between. The CDR3 extends over 15 amino acids. Germline V gene lookup returns CDR1 SGHTA and CDR2 FQGNSA. CDR3 coding DNA: TGTGCCAGCAGTTCGGACAGCGCGAGCACCGGGGAGCTGTTTTTT. Residues: CASSSDSASTGELFF.

The chain joins TRBV7-2 to TRBJ1-2; 9 positions match TRBD1. Trimming took 0 bases from V and 7 from J; bases not matched to a gene: 6. The germline V gene has CDR1 SGHTA and CDR2 FQGNSA. The length of the CDR3 is 15 residues. Here the CDR3 reads CASSLAGTGLGGYTF. In DNA form, the CDR3 reads TGTGCCAGCAGCTTAGCTGGGACAGGGTTGGGTGGCTACACCTTC.

This clone was seen just once. The CDR3 region is CASSPITGTGAYEQYF. As DNA, the CDR3 is TGTGCCAGCAGCCCCATAACCGGGACAGGGGCGTACGAGCAGTACTTC. The gene calls are TRBV11-2 and TRBJ2-7; 10 bases are a match to TRBD1. J gave up 4 bases and V 5 bases, and 11 bases lay outside the gene matches. Germline V gene data show CDR1 as SGHAT and CDR2 as FQNNGV. The CDR3 runs 16 residues.